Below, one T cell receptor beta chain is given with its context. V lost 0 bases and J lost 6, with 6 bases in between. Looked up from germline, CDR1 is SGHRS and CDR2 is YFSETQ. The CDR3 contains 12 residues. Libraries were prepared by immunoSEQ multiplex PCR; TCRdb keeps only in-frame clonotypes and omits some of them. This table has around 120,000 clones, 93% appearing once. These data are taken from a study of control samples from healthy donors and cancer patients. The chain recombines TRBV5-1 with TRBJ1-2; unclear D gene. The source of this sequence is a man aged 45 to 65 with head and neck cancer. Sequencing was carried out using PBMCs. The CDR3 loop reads CASSLESDGYTF. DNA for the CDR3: TGCGCCAGCAGCTTGGAATCTGATGGCTACACCTTC.